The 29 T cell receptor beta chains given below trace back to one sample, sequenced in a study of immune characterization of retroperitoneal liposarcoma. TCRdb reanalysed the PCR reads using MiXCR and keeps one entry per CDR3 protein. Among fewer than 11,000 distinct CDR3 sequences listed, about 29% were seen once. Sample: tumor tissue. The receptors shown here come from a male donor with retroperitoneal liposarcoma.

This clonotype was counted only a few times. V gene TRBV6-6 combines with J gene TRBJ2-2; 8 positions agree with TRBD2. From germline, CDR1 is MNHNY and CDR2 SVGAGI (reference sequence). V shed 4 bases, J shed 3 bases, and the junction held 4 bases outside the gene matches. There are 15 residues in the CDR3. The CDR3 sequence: CASSSRGGDTGELFF. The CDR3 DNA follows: TGTGCCAGCAGTTCCCGGGGGGGCGACACCGGGGAGCTGTTTTTT.

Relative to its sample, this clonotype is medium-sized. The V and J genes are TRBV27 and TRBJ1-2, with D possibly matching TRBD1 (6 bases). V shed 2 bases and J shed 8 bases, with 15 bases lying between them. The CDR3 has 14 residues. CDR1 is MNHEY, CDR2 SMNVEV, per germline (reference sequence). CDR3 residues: CASSLLTGKTGYTF. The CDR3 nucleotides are TGTGCCAGCAGTTTACTAACAGGGAAAACCGGCTACACCTTC.

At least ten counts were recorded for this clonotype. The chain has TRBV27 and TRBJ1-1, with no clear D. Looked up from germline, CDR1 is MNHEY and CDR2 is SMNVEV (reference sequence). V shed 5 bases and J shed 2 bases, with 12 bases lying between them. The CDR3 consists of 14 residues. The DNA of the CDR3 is TGTGCCAGCAGTAGCTATCCACTCAACACTGAAGCTTTCTTT. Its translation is CASSSYPLNTEAFF.

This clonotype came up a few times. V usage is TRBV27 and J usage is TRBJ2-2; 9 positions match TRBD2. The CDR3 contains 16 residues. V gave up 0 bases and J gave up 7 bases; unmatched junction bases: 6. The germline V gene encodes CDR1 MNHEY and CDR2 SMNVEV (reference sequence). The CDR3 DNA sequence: TGTGCCAGCAGTTTATCGCCGGGACTAGCAGTCGGGGAGCTGTTTTTT. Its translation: CASSLSPGLAVGELFF.

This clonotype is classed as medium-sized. This CDR3 is CASSLAQGSYEQYF. In nucleotides, the CDR3 is TGTGCCAGCAGTTTAGCACAGGGCTCCTACGAGCAGTACTTC. This rearrangement joins TRBV12-3 or TRBV12-4 to TRBJ2-7; D is possibly TRBD1 (6 bases). V was clipped by 0 bases and J by 0 bases, with 6 bases between them. The CDR3 contains 14 residues.

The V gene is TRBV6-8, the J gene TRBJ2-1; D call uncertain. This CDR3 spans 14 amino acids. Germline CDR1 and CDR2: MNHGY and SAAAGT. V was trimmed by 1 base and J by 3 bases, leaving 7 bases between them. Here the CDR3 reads CASSYFVNYNEQFF. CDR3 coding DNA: TGTGCCAGCAGTTACTTTGTCAACTACAATGAGCAGTTCTTC.

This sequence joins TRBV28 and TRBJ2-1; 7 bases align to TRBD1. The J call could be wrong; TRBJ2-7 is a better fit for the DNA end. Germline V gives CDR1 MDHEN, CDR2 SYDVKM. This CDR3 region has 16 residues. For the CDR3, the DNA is TGTGCCAGCAGTCGGATCGGGACAGCTCTCTACAATGAGCAGTACTTC. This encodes CASSRIGTALYNEQYF.

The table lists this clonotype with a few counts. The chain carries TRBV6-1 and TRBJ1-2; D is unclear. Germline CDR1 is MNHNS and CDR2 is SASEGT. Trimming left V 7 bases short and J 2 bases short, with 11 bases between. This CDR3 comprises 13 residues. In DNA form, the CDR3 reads TGTGCCAGCACCACTAGTGTGAACTATGGCTACACCTTC. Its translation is CASTTSVNYGYTF.

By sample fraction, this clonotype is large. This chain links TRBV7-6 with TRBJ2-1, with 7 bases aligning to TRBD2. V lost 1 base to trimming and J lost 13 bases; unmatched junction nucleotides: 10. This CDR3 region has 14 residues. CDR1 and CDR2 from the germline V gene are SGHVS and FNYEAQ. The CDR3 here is CASSLEVVLAEQFF. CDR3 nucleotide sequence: TGTGCCAGCAGCTTAGAGGTGGTTCTAGCGGAACAGTTCTTC.

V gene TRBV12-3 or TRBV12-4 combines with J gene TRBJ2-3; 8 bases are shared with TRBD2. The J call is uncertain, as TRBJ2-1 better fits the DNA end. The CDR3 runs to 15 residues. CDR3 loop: CASRPPAGGYNEQFF. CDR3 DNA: TGTGCCAGCCGACCTCCGGCGGGGGGATACAATGAGCAGTTCTTC.

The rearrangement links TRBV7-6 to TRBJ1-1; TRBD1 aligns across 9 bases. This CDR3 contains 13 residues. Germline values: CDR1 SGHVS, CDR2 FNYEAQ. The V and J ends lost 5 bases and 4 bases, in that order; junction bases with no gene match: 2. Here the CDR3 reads CASSQTGGTEAFF. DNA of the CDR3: TGTGCCAGCAGCCAGACAGGGGGCACTGAAGCTTTCTTT.

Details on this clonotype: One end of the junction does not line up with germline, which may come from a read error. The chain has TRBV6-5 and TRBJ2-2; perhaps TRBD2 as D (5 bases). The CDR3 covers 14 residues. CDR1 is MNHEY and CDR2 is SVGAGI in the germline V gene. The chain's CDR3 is CASSYVGNTGKLFF. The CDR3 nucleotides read TGTGCCAGCAGTTACGTCGGGAACACCGGGAAGCTGTTTTTT.

The CDR3, as DNA: TGTGCCAGCAGCGGCGGGAGTCTGGCCAAAAACATTCAGTTCTTC. This sequence encodes CASSGGSLAKNIQFF. The chain has TRBV5-4 and TRBJ2-5; TRBD2 matches 7 bases. The end of the DNA is better explained by TRBJ2-1, so the J call may be wrong. Germline CDR1 is SGHNT and CDR2 is YYREEE (reference sequence). CDR3 length: 15 residues.

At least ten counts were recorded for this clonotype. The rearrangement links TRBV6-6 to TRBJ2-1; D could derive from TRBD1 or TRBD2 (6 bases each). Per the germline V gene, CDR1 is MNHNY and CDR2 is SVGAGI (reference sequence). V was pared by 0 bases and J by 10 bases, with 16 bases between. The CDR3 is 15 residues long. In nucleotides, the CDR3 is TGTGCCAGCAGTTACTCAGGGGGACTGCAGAACGAGCAGTTCTTC. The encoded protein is CASSYSGGLQNEQFF.

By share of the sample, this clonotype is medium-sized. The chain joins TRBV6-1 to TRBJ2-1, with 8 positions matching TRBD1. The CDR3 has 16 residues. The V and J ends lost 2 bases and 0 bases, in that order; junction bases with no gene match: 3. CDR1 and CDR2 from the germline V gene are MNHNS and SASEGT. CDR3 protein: CASSERTGGSYNEQFF. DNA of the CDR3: TGTGCCAGCAGTGAACGAACAGGGGGCTCCTACAATGAGCAGTTCTTC.

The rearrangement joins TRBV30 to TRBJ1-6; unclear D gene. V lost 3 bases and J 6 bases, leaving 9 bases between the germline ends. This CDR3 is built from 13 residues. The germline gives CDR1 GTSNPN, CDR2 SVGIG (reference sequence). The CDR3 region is CAWSEQTNSPLHF. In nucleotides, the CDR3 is TGTGCCTGGAGCGAACAGACTAATTCACCCCTCCACTTT.

The CDR3 loop reads CASTRTGDEQFF. CDR3 nucleotides: TGTGCCAGCACCAGGACCGGAGATGAGCAGTTCTTC. This chain connects TRBV6-1 to TRBJ2-1; D is unresolved. Germline loops: CDR1 MNHNS, CDR2 SASEGT. V was cut by 7 bases and J by 8 bases, with 12 bases left in between. The CDR3 has 12 residues.

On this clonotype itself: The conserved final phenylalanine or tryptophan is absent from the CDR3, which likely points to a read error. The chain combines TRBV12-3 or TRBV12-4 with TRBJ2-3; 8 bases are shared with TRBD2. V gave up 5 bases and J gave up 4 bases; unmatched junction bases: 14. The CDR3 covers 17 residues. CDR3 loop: CASSHSPGLGRSDTQYL. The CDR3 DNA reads TGTGCCAGCAGTCATTCGCCGGGACTAGGTCGCTCAGATACGCAGTATTTG.

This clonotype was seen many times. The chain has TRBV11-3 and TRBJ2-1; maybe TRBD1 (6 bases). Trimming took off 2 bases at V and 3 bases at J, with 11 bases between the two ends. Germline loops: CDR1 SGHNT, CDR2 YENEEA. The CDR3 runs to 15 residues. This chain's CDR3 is CASSLKGDLYNEQFF. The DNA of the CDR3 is TGTGCCAGCAGCTTAAAGGGGGACCTCTACAATGAGCAGTTCTTC.

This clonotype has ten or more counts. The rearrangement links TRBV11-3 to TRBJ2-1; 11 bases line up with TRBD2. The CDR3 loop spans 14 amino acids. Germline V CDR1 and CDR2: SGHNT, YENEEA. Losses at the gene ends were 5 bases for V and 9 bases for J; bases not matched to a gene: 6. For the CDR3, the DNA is TGTGCCAGCAGCGACCGGACTAGCGGGCTTGAGCAGTTCTTC. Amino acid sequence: CASSDRTSGLEQFF.

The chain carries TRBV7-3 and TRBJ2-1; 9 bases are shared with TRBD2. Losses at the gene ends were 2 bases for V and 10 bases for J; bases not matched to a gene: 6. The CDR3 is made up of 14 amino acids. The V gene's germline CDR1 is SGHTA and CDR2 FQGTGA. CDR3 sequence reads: CASSLAGGAYEQFF. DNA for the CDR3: TGTGCCAGCAGCTTAGCGGGAGGGGCTTACGAGCAGTTCTTC.

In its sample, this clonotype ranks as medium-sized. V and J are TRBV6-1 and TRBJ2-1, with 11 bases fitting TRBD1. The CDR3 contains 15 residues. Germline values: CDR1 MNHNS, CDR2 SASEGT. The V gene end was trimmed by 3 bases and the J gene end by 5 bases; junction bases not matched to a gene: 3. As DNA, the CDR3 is TGTGCCAGCAGTGATGGGACAGGGGGTCACAATGAGCAGTTCTTC. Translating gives CASSDGTGGHNEQFF.

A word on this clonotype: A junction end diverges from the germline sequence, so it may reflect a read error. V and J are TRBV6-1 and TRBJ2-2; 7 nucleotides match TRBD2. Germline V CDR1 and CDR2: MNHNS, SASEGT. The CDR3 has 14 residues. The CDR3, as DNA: TGTGCCAGCAGTGAAAGGTTGGGGGGGGGGGGGCTGTTTTTT. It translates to CASSERLGGGGLFF.

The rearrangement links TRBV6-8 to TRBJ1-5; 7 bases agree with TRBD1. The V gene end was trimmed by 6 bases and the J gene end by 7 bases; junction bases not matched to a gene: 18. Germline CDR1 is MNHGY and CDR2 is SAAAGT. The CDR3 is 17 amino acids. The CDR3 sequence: CASRDLTGFAKAQPQHF. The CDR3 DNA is TGTGCCAGCAGGGATTTGACAGGGTTCGCCAAAGCCCAGCCCCAGCATTTT.

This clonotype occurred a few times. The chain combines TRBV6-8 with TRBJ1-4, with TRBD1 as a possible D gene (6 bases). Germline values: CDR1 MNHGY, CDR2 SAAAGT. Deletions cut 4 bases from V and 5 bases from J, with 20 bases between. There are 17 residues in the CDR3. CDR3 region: CASSSFHSTGTNEKLFF. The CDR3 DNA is TGTGCCAGCAGTTCATTCCATTCCACGGGGACAAATGAAAAACTGTTTTTT.

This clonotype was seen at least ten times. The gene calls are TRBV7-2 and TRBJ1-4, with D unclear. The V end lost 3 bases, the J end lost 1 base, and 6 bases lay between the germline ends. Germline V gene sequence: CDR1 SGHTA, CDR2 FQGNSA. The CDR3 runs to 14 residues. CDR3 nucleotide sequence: TGTGCCAGCAGCTTTAGTAGAACTAATGAAAAACTGTTTTTT. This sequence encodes CASSFSRTNEKLFF.

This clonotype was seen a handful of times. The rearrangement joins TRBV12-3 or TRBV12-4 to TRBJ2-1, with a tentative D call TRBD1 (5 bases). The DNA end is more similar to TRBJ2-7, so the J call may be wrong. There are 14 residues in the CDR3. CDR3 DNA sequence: TGTGCCAGCAGTTTAGTGGGGCGCGTCCACGAGCAGTACTTC. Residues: CASSLVGRVHEQYF.

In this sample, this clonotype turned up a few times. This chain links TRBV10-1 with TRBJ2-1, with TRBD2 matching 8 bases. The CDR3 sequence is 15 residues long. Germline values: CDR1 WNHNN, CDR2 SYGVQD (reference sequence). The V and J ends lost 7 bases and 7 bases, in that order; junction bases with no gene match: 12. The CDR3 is CASINAGASGNEQFF. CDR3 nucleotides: TGCGCCAGCATCAACGCCGGGGCTAGCGGGAATGAGCAGTTCTTC.

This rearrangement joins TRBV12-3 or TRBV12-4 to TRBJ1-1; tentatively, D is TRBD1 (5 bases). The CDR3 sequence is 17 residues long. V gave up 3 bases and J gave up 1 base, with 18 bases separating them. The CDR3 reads CASSFRQGGGENTEAFF. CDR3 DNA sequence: TGTGCCAGCAGTTTCCGCCAGGGTGGGGGGGAGAACACTGAAGCTTTCTTT.